This paragraph covers one T cell receptor beta chain sequence. Antigen: not known. This sample is part of a study of T cell responses to AZD1222 COVID-19 vaccine. Broader study findings: Spike-specific TCR depth and breadth grew after two AZD1222 doses.

The CDR3 covers 16 residues. Per the germline V gene, CDR1 is PRHDT and CDR2 is FYEKMQ (reference sequence). After removal of 6 bases from V and 2 bases from J, the junction contained 9 bases not matched to a gene. The table came from immunoSEQ multiplex PCR; TCRdb's copy has only in-frame clones and leaves some out. This table has 110,000 or so clones, about 88% appearing once. This TCR derives from an adult in good health. Specimen: peripheral blood, collected on day 0 of AZD1222 vaccination. The rearrangement links TRBV13 to TRBJ2-3, with 9 bases matching TRBD1. The CDR3 nucleotides are TGTGCCAGCAGATCCCTACAGGGGGCCCACACAGATACGCAGTATTTT. Its protein product is CASRSLQGAHTDTQYF.